This TCR beta chain originates from a study of blood T cell repertoires in COVID-19. Whole-study context: Samples of COVID-19 (acute and convalescent) were obtained from the United States, Italy and Spain. PBMCs, B-cell-depleted T cells, or T cells were the source of the cDNA or gDNA that made up the material.

Source study methods: Amplification from reference gene primers served as the basis for estimated nucleated cell counts. The protocol was immunoSEQ multiplex PCR, while the TCRdb copy is restricted to in-frame clones and leaves out a portion. V, J and clone size derive from that table, while D and trimming were established from the DNA sequence. The data contain about 97,000 clones, about 85% of them singletons. The specimen was peripheral blood. The TCR sequence derives from a man aged 60 to 69 with acute or convalescent COVID-19.

The CDR3 loop reads CASSSDSSGNTIYF. In nucleotides, the CDR3 is TGTGCCAGCAGCTCGGACAGCTCTGGAAACACCATATATTTT. The chain links TRBV7-2 to TRBJ1-3; the D gene is possibly TRBD1 (6 bases). Germline V gives CDR1 SGHTA, CDR2 FQGNSA. Trimming removed 4 bases from V and 0 bases from J, with 7 bases in between. CDR3 size: 14 residues. Full variable domain (remainder filled in from reference TRBV7-2 and TRBJ1-3): GAGVSQSPSNKVTEKGKDVELRCDPISGHTALYWYRQSLGQGLEFLIYFQGNSAPDKSGLPSDRFSAERTGGSVSTLTIQRTQQEDSAVYLCASSSDSSGNTIYFGEGSWLTVV.